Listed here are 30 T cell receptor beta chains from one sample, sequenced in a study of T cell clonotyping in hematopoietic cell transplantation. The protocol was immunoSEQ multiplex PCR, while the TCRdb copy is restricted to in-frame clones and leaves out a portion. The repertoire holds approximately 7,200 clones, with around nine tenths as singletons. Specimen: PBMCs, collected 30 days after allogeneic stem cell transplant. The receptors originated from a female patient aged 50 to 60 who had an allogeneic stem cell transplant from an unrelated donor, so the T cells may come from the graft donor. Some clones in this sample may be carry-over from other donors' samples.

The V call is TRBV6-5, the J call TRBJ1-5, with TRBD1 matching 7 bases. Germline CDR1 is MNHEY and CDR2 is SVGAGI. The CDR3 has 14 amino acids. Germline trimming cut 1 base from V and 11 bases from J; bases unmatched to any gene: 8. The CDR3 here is CASSYYRDSQTQHF. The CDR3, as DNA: TGTGCCAGCAGTTACTACCGGGACAGCCAGACCCAGCATTTT.

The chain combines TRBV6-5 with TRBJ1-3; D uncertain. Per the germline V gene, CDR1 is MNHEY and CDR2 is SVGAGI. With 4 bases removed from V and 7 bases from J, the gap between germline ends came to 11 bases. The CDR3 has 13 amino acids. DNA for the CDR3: TGTGCCAGCAGTTGGGGAAGGGATAACACCATATATTTT. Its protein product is CASSWGRDNTIYF.

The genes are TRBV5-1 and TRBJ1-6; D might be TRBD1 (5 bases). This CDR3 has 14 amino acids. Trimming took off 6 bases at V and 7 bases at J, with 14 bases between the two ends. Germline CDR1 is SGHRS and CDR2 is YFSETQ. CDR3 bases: TGCGCCAGCAACTTTGGGGGGGAAAATTCACCCCTCCACTTT. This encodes CASNFGGENSPLHF.

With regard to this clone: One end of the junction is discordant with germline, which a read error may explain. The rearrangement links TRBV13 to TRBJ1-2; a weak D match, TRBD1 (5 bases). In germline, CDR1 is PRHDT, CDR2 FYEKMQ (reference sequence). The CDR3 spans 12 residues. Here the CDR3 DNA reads TGTGCCAGCAGCCTCCGACAGCGGTACCCCTACTTC. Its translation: CASSLRQRYPYF.

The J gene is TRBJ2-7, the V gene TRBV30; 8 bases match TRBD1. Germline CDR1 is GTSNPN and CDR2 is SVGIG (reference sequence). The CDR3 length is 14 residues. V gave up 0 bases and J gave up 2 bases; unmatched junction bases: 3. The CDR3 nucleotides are TGTGCCTGGAGTGTTGGACAGGGAACCTACGAGCAGTACTTC. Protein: CAWSVGQGTYEQYF. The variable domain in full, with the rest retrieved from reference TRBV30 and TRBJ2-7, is SQTIHQWPATLVQPVGSPLSLECTVEGTSNPNLYWYRQAAGRGLQLLFYSVGIGQISSEVPQNLSASRPQDRQFILSSKKLLLSDSGFYLCAWSVGQGTYEQYFGPGTRLTVT.

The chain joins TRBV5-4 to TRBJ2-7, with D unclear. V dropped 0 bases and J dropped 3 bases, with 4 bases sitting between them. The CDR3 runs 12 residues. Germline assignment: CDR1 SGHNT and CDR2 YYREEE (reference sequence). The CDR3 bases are TGTGCCAGCAGCTTGGACGTCTACGAGCAGTACTTC. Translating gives CASSLDVYEQYF.

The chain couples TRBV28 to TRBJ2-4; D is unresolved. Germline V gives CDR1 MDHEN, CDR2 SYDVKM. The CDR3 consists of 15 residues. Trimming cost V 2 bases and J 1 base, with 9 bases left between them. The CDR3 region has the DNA TGTGCCAGCAGTTTACCAATGGGGGCCAAAAACATTCAGTACTTC. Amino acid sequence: CASSLPMGAKNIQYF. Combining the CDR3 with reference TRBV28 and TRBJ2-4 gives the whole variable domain DVKVTQSSRYLVKRTGEKVFLECVQDMDHENMFWYRQDPGLGLRLIYFSYDVKMKEKGDIPEGYSVSREKKERFSLILESASTNQTSMYLCASSLPMGAKNIQYFGAGTRLSVL.

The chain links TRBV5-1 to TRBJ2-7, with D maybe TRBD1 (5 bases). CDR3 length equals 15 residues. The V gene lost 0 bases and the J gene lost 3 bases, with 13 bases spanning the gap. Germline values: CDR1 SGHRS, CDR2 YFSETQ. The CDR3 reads CASSLGAGRNYEQYF. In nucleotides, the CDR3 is TGCGCCAGCAGCTTGGGCGCAGGGCGAAACTACGAGCAGTACTTC.

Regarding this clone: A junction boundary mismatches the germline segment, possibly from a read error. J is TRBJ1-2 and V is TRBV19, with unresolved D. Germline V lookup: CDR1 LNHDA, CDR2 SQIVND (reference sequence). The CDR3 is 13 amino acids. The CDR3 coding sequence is TGTGCCAGTAGTATCGGGCGGGATTATGCCTACACCTTC. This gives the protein CASSIGRDYAYTF.

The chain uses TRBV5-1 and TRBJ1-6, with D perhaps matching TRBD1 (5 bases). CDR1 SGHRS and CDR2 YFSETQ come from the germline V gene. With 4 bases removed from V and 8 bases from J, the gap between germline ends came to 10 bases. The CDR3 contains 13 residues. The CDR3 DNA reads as TGCGCCAGCAGCCCCCGGGGGGATTCACCCCTCCACTTT. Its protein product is CASSPRGDSPLHF.

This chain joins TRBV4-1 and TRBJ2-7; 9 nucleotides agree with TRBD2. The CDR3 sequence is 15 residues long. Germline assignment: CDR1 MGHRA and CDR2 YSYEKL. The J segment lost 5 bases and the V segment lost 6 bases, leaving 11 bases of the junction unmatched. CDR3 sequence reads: CASRLEPGLAHEQYF. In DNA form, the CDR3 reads TGCGCCAGCAGACTTGAACCGGGACTAGCCCACGAGCAGTACTTC.

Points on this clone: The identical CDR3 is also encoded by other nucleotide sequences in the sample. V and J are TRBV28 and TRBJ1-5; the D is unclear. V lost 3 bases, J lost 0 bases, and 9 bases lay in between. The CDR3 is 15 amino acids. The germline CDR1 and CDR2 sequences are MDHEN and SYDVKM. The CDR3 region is CASSFPEDSNQPQHF. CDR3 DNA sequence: TGTGCCAGCAGTTTCCCCGAGGATAGCAATCAGCCCCAGCATTTT.

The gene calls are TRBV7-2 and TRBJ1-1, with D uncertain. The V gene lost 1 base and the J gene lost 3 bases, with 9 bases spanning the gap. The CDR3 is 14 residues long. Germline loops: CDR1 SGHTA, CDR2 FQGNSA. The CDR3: CASSLGRDHTEAFF. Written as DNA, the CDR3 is TGTGCCAGCAGCTTAGGACGGGATCACACTGAAGCTTTCTTT.

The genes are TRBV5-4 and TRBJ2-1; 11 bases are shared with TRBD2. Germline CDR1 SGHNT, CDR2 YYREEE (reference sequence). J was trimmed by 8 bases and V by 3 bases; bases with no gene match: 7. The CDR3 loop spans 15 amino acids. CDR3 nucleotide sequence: TGTGCCAGCAGCTGGATAACGACTAGCGGGGATGAGCAGTTCTTC. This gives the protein CASSWITTSGDEQFF.

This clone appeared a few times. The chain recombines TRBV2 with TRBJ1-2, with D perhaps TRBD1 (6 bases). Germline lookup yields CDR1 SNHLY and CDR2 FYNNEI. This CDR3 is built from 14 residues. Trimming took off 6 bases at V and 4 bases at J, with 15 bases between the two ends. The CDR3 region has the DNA TGTGCCAGCAGAGACCCAGGGGATTCCTATGGCTACACCTTC. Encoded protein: CASRDPGDSYGYTF.

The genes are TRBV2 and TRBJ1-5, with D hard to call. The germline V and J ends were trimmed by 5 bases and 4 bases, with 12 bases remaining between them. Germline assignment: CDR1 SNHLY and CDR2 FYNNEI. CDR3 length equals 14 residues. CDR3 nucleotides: TGTGCCAGCAGTACGGACCGTACTAATCAGCCCCAGCATTTT. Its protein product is CASSTDRTNQPQHF.

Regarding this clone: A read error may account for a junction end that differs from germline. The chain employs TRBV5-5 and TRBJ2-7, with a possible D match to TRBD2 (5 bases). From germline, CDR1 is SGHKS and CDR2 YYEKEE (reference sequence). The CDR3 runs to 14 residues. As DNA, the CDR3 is TGTGCCAGCAGCCACGACGTCAGTGAGGGAAGTTTACTCTTC. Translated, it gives CASSHDVSEGSLLF.

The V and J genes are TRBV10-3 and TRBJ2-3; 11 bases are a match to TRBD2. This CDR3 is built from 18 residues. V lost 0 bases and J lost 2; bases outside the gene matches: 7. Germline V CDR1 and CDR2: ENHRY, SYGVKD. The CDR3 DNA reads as TGTGCCATCAGTGAGTCGAGGCTAGCGGGGGGCTTCACAGATACGCAGTATTTT. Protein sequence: CAISESRLAGGFTDTQYF.

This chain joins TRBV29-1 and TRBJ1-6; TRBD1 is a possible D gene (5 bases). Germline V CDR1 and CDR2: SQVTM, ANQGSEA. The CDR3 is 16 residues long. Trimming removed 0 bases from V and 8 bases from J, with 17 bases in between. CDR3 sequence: CSVEDGVGDLDSPLHF. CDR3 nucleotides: TGCAGCGTTGAAGATGGGGTGGGGGACTTAGATTCACCCCTCCACTTT.

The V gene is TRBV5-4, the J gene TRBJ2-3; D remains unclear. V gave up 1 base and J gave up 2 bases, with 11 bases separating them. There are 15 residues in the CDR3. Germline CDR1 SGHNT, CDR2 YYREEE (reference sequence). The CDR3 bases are TGTGCCAGCAGCTTGCGGATCAGTCACACAGATACGCAGTATTTT. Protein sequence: CASSLRISHTDTQYF.

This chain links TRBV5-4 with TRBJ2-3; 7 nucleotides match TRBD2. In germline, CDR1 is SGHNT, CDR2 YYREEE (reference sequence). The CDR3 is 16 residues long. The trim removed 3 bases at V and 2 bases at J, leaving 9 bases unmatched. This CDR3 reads CASSSGGTLSTDTQYF. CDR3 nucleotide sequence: TGTGCCAGCAGCTCCGGGGGGACGCTCTCCACAGATACGCAGTATTTT.

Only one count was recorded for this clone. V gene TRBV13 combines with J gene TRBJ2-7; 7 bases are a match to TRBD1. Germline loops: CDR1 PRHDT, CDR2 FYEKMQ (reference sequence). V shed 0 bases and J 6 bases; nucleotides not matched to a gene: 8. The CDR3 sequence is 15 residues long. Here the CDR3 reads CASSLGNRGRGEQYF. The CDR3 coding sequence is TGTGCCAGCAGCTTAGGAAACAGGGGCAGAGGCGAGCAGTACTTC.

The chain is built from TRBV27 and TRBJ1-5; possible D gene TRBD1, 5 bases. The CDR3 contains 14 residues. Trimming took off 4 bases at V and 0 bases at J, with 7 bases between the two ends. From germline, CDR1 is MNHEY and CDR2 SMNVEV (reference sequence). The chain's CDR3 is CASSSQGSNQPQHF. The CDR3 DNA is TGTGCCAGCAGTTCGCAGGGTAGCAATCAGCCCCAGCATTTT.

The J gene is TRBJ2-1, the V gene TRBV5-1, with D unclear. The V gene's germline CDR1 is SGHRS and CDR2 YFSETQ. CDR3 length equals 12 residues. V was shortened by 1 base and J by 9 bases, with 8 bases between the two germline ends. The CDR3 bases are TGCGCCAGCAGCTTGCACTTTATTGAGCAGTTCTTC. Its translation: CASSLHFIEQFF.

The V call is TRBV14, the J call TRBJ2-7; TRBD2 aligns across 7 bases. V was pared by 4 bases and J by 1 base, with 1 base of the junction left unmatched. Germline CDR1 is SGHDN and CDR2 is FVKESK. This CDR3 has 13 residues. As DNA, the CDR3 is TGTGCCAGCAGCCCTAGCGGTTCCTACGAGCAGTACTTC. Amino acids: CASSPSGSYEQYF. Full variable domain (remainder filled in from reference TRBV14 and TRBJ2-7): EAGVTQFPSHSVIEKGQTVTLRCDPISGHDNLYWYRRVMGKEIKFLLHFVKESKQDESGMPNNRFLAERTGGTYSTLKVQPAELEDSGVYFCASSPSGSYEQYFGPGTRLTVT.

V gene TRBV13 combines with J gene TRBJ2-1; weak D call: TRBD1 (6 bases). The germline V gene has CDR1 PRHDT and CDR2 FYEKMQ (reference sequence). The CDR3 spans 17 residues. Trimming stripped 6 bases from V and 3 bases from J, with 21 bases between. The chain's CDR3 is CASRHPRSGQNYNEQFF. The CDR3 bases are TGTGCCAGCAGACACCCCCGATCGGGACAAAACTACAATGAGCAGTTCTTC. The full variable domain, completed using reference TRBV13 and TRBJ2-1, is AAGVIQSPRHLIKEKRETATLKCYPIPRHDTVYWYQQGPGQDPQFLISFYEKMQSDKGSIPDRFSAQQFSDYHSELNMSSLELGDSALYFCASRHPRSGQNYNEQFFGPGTRLTVL.

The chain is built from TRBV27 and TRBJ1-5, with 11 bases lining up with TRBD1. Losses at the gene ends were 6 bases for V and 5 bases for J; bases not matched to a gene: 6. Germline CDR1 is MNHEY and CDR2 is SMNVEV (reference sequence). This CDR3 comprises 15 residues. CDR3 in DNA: TGTGCCAGCAGGACCCGGGACAGGGGGGATCAGCCCCAGCATTTT. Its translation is CASRTRDRGDQPQHF.

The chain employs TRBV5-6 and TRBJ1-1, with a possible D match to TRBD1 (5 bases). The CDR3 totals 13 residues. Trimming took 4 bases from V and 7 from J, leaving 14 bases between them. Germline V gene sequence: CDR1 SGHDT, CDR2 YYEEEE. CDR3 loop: CASSPGGTNEAFF. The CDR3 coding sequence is TGTGCCAGCAGCCCCGGGGGGACGAATGAAGCTTTCTTT.

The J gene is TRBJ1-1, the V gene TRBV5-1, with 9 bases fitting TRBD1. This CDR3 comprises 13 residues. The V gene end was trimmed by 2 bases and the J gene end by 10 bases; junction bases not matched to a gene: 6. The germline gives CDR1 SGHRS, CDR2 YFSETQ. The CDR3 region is CASSFGQGRGAFF. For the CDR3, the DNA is TGCGCCAGCAGCTTCGGACAGGGGAGGGGAGCTTTCTTT.

The CDR3 protein is CASSPKRWNTEAFF. CDR3 DNA sequence: TGTGCCAGCAGTCCGAAGCGCTGGAACACTGAAGCTTTCTTT. This rearrangement joins TRBV6-6 to TRBJ1-1; unclear D gene. Per the germline V gene, CDR1 is MNHNY and CDR2 is SVGAGI (reference sequence). The CDR3 runs to 14 residues. V lost 5 bases and J lost 1, with 11 bases in between.